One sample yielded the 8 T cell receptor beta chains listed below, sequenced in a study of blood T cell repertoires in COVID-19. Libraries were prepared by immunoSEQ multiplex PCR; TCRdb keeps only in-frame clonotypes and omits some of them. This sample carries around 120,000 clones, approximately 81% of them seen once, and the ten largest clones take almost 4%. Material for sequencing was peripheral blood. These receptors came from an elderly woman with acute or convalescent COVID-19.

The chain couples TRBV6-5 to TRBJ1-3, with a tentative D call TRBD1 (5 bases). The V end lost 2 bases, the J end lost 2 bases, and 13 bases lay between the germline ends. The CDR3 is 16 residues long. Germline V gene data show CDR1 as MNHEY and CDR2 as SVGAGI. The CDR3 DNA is TGTGCCAGCAGTTACGACGGAGGGGAGCCTGGAAACACCATATATTTT. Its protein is CASSYDGGEPGNTIYF.

CDR3 nucleotide sequence: TGTGCCAGTAGTCCCCCTCAGGCTGAAGCTTTCTTT. Translation: CASSPPQAEAFF. This chain connects TRBV19 to TRBJ1-1; no clear D gene. Trimming left V 5 bases short and J 6 bases short, with 10 bases between. The CDR3 is 12 residues long. Germline CDR1 reads LNHDA; CDR2 reads SQIVND (reference sequence).

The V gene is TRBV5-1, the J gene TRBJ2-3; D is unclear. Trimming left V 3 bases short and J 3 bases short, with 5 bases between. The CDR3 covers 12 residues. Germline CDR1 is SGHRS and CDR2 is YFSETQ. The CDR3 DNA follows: TGCGCCAGCAGCTCCAATACAGATACGCAGTATTTT. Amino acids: CASSSNTDTQYF.

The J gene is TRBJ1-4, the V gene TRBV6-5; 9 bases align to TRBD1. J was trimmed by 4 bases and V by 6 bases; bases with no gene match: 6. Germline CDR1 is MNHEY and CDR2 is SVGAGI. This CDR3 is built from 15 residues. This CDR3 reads CASSMGTGNNEKLFF. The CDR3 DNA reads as TGTGCCAGCAGCATGGGGACAGGGAATAATGAAAAACTGTTTTTT.

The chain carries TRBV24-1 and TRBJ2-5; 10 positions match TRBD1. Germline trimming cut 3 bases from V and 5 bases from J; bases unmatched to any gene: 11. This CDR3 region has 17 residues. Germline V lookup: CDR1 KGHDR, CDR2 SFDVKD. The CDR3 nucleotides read TGTGCCACCAGTGATCCGGGACAGGGGAATCAAGAGGAGACCCAGTACTTC. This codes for CATSDPGQGNQEETQYF.

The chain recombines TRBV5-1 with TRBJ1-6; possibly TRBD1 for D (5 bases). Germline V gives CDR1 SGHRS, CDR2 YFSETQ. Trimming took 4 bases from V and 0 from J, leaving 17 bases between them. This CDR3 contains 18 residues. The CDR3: CASSRSGLRSSYNSPLHF. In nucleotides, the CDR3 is TGCGCCAGCAGCCGATCGGGACTCCGGAGCTCCTATAATTCACCCCTCCACTTT.

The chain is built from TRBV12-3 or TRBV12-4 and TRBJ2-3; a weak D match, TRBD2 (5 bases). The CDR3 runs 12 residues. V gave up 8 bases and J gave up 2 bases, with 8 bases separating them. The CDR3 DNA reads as TGTGCCAGCGGACTTATCACAGATACGCAGTATTTT. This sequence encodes CASGLITDTQYF.

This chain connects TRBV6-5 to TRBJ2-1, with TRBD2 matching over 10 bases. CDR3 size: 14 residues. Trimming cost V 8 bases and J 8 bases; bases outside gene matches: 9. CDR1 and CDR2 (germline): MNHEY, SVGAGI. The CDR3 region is CASGLAGDLDEQFF. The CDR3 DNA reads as TGTGCCAGCGGCCTAGCGGGAGATCTAGATGAGCAGTTCTTC.